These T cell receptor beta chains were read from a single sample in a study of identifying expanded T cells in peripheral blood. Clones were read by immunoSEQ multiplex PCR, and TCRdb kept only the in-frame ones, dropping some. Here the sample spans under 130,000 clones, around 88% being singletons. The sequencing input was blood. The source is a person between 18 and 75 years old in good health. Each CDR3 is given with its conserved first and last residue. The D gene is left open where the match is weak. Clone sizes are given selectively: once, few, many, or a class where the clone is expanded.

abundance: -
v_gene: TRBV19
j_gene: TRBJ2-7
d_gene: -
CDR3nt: TGTGCCAGTGGTCTTGGGACATCTTCCTACGAGCAGTACTTC
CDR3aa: CASGLGTSSYEQYF

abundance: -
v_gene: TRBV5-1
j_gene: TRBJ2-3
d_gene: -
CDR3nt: TGCGCCAGCAGCTTGGTTGCGGGGGCCCGCACAGATACGCAGTATTTT
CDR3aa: CASSLVAGARTDTQYF

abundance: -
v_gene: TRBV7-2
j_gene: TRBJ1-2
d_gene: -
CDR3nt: TGTGCCAGCAGCTTAGGCGGAGCTAACTATGGCTACACCTTC
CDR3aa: CASSLGGANYGYTF

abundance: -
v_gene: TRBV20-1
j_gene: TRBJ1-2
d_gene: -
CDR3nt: TGCAGTGCTGGACACAGGGCTGGCTACACCTTC
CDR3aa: CSAGHRAGYTF

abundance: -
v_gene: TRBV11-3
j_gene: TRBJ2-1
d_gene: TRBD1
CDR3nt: TGTGCCAGCAGCCCACAGGGGTACAATGAGCAGTTCTTC
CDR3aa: CASSPQGYNEQFF

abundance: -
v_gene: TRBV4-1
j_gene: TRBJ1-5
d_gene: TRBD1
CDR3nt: TGCGCCAGCAGCCAAGCTACCGGACAGGGACGGCCCCAGCATTTT
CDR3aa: CASSQATGQGRPQHF

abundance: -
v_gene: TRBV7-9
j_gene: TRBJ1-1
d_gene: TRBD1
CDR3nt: TGTGCCAGCAGCCGGGACAGGTACACTGAAGCTTTCTTT
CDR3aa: CASSRDRYTEAFF

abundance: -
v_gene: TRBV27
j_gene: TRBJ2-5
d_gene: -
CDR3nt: TGTGCCAGCAGTTTGAGGCCACGGGAGACCCAGTACTTC
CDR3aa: CASSLRPRETQYF

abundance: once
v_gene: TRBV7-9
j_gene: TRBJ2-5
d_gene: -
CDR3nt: TGTGCCAGCAGCTTAGCAGGTATCAGGGAAGAGACCCAGTACTTC
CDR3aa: CASSLAGIREETQYF

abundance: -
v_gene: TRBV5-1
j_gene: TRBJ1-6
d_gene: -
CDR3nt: TGCGCCAGCAGCTTACCTACGGCCGGACCCGGGGATTCACCCCTCCACTTT
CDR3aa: CASSLPTAGPGDSPLHF

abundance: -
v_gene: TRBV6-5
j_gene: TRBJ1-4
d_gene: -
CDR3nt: TGTGCCAGCAGTTACGACGGGGGGGAAAAACTGTTTTTT
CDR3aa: CASSYDGGEKLFF

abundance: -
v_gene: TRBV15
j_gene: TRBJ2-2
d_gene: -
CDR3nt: TGTGCCACCAGCAGTCGGAGGGCCGGTATAGGGGGCCCCGGGGAGCTGTTTTTT
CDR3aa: CATSSRRAGIGGPGELFF

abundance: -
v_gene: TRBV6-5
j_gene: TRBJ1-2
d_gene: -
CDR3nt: TGTGCCAGCAGTTACGGGCCCGATGGCTACACCTTC
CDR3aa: CASSYGPDGYTF

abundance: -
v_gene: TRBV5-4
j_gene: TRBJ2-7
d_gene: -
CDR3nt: TGTGCCAGCAGCTTGGGTCTGAGGCAGAGCTCCTACGAGCAGTACTTC
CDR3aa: CASSLGLRQSSYEQYF

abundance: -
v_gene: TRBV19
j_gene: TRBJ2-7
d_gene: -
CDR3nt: TGTGCCAGTAGTATAGTTCCGGGATCCACGGGCGAGCAGTACTTC
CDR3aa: CASSIVPGSTGEQYF

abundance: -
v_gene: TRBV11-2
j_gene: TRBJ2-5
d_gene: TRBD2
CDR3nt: TGTGCCAGCAGCTTAGGAGTGACTAGCCGAGAGACCCAGTACTTC
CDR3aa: CASSLGVTSRETQYF

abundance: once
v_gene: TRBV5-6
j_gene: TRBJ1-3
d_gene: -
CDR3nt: TGTGCCAGCAGCTTGTGGCCAGGTCCTATCTCTGGAAACACCATATATTTT
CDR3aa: CASSLWPGPISGNTIYF

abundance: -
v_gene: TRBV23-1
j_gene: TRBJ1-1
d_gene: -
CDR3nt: TGCGCCAGCAGTCCACGCAACAGGACACCGAACACTGAAGCTTTCTTT
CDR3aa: CASSPRNRTPNTEAFF

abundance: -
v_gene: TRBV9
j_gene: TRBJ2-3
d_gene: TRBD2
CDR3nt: TGTGCCAGCAGCGTCCTAGCGGGGGGACCAGATACGCAGTATTTT
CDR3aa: CASSVLAGGPDTQYF

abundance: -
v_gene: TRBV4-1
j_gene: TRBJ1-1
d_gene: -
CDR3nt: TGCGCCAGCAGCCATCCCCGAGGGGTTAACACTGAAGCTTTCTTT
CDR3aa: CASSHPRGVNTEAFF

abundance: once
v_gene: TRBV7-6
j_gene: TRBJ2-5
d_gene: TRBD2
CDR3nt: TGTGCCAGCAGCCCGATCCCGGGACTAGCGGGGGGGGACCAAGAGACCCAGTACTTC
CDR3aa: CASSPIPGLAGGDQETQYF

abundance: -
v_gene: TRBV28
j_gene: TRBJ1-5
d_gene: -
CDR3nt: TGTGCGGGAGGGGCGCACGGCAATCAGCCCCAGCATTTT
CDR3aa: CAGGAHGNQPQHF

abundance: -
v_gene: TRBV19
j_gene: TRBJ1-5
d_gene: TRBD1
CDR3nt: TGTGCCAGTATGCCGGGACAGGGTTTTAATCAGCCCCAGCATTTT
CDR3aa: CASMPGQGFNQPQHF

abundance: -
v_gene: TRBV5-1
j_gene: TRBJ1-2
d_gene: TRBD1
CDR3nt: TGCGCCAGCAGCTCAACTGAGGACAGGGTCGACTATGGCTACACCTTC
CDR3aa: CASSSTEDRVDYGYTF

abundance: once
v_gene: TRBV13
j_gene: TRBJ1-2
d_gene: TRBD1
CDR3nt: TGTGCCAGCAGCCCGGAGGGGATGACAGGGAGGTTTGATGGCTACACCTTC
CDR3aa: CASSPEGMTGRFDGYTF

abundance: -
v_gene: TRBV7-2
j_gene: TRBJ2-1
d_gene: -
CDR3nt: TGTGCCAGCAGCCCAGAACCTACGGGTGAGCAGTTCTTC
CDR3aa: CASSPEPTGEQFF

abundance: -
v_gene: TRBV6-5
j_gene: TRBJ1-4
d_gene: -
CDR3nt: TGTGCCAGCAGTTACTCCGGATCAGGGAAAAAACTGTTTTTT
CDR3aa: CASSYSGSGKKLFF

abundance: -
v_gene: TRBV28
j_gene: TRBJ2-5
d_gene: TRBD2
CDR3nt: TGTGCCAGCAGTTTAGGGTTACTAGCGTACCAAGAGACCCAGTACTTC
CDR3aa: CASSLGLLAYQETQYF

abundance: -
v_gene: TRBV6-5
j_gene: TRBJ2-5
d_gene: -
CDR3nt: TGTGCCACCGCTCGGGCCTCCCGAGAGACCCAGTACTTC
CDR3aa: CATARASRETQYF

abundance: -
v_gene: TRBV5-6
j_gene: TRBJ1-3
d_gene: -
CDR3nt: TGTGCCAGCAGCTTTCTTAGGGCAAGCTCTGGAAACACCATATATTTT
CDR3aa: CASSFLRASSGNTIYF

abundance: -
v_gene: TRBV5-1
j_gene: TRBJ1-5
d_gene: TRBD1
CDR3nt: TGCGCCAGCAGCCCGACTCTTACAGGGGGAAATCAGCCCCAGCATTTT
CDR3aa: CASSPTLTGGNQPQHF

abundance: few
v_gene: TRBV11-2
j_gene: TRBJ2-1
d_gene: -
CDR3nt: TGTGCCAGCAGCTTAGAACTGACCGACAATGAGCAGTTCTTC
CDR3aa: CASSLELTDNEQFF

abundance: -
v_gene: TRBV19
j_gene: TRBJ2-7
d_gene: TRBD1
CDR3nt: TGTGCCAGTAGTCCCGGGACAGGGGTCGAGCAGTACTTC
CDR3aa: CASSPGTGVEQYF

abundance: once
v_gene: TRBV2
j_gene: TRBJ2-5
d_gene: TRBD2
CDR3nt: TGTGCCAGCAGAGTCGGGGGGGCCGGAGTGACCCAGTACTTC
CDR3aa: CASRVGGAGVTQYF

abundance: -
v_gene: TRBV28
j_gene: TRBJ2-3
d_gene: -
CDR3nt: TGTGCCAGCAGCCCTCCGGAGGATACGCAGTATTTT
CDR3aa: CASSPPEDTQYF

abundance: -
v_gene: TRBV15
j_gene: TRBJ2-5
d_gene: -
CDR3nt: TGTGCCACCAGCAGAGATGACGTCGCCCAGTACTTC
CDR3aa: CATSRDDVAQYF

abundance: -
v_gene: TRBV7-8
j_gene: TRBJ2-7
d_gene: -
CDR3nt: TGTGCCAGCAGCTTAGTCTCAAGGACGGAACTCTACGAGCAGTACTTC
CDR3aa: CASSLVSRTELYEQYF

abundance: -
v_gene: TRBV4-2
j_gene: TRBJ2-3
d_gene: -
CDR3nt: TGTGCCAGCAGTCCCGGGGCCCTCGGTACAGATACGCAGTATTTT
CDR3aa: CASSPGALGTDTQYF

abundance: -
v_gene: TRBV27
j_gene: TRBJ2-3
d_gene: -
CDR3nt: TGTGCCAGCAGTTTCCAGGGCACAGATACGCAGTATTTT
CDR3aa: CASSFQGTDTQYF

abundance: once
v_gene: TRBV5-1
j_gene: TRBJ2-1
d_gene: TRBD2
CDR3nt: TGCGCCAGCAGTTCGAATAGCGGGGGCTCCTACAATGAGCAGTTCTTC
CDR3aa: CASSSNSGGSYNEQFF

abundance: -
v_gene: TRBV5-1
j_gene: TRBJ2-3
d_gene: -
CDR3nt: TGCGCCAGCAGCTTACGGCTGGGCACAGATACGCAGTATTTT
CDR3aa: CASSLRLGTDTQYF

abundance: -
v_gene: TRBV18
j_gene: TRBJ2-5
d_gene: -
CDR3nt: TGTGCCAGCTCACCACGGGCGGGGCGAGAGACCCAGTACTTC
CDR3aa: CASSPRAGRETQYF

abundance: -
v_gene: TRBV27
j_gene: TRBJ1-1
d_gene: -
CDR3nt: TGTGCCAGCAGTCCGTGGGGGATCACTGAAGCTTTCTTT
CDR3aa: CASSPWGITEAFF

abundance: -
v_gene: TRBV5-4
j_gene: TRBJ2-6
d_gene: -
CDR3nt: TGTGCCACCGTGGAGGGGTTCCGCTCTGGGGCCAACGTCCTGACTTTC
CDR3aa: CATVEGFRSGANVLTF

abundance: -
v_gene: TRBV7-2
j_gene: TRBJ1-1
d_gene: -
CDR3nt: TGTGCCAGCAGCCCGCGGTCGACAGTAAGGAACACTGAAGCTTTCTTT
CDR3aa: CASSPRSTVRNTEAFF

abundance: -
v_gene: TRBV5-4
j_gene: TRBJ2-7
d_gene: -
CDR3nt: TGTGCCAGCAGCTTGGCAGGCGGAGCACCGTACGAGCAGTACTTC
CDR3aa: CASSLAGGAPYEQYF

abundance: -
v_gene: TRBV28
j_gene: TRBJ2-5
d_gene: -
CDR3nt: TGTGCCAGCAGTTTGGGTTTCCAAGAGACCCAGTACTTC
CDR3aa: CASSLGFQETQYF

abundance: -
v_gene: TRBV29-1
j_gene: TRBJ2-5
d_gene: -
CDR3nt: TGCAGCGTTGTTGGCTTTTCTCAAGAGACCCAGTACTTC
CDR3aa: CSVVGFSQETQYF

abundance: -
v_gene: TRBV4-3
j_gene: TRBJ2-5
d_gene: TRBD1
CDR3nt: TGCGCCAGCAGCCGCACGGGACAGAATGTGTACCAAGAGACCCAGTACTTC
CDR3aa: CASSRTGQNVYQETQYF